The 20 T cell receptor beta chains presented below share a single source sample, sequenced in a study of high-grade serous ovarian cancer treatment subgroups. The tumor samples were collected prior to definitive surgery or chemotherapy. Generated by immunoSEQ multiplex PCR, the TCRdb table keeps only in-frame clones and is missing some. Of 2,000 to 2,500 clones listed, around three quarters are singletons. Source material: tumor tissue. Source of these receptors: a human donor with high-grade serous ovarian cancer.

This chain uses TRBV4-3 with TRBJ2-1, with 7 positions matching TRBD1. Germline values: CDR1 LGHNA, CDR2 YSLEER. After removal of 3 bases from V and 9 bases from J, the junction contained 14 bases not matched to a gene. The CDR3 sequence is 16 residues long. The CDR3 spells CASSHFRDRGDSEQFF. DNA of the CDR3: TGCGCCAGCAGCCACTTCCGGGACAGAGGGGATAGTGAGCAGTTCTTC.

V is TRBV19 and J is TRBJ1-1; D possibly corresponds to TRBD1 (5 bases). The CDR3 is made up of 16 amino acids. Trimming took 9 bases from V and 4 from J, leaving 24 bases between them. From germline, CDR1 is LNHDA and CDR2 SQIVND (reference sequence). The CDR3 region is CASLEYSGTKGTEAFF. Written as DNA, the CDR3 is TGTGCCAGCCTGGAATATTCCGGGACTAAGGGCACTGAAGCTTTCTTT.

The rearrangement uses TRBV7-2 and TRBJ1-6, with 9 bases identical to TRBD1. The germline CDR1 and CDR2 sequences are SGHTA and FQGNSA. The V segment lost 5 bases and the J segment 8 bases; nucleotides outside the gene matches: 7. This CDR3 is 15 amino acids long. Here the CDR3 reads CASSPQQGAYSPLHF. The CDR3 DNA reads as TGTGCCAGCAGCCCTCAACAGGGGGCATATTCACCCCTCCACTTT.

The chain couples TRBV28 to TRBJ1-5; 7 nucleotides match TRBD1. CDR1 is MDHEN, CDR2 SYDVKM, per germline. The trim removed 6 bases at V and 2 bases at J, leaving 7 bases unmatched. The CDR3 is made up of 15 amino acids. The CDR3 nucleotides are TGTGCCAGCAGGATAGGGGGCTCGGGCAATCAGCCCCAGCATTTT. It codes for CASRIGGSGNQPQHF.

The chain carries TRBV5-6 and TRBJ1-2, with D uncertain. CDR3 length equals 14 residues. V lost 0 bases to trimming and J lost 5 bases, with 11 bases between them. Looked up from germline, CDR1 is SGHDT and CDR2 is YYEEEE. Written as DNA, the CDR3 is TGTGCCAGCAGCTTGGCCAGGACCCTATATGGCTACACCTTC. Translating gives CASSLARTLYGYTF.

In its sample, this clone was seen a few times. CDR3 sequence (DNA): TGTGCCTCGACAGGGGGTAGCACTGAAGCTTTCTTT. Translation gives CASTGGSTEAFF. This chain links TRBV30 with TRBJ1-1; TRBD1 matches at 9 bases. With V trimmed by 7 bases and J by 4 bases, 4 bases remained unmatched. Germline CDR1 is GTSNPN and CDR2 is SVGIG (reference sequence). The CDR3 length is 12 residues.

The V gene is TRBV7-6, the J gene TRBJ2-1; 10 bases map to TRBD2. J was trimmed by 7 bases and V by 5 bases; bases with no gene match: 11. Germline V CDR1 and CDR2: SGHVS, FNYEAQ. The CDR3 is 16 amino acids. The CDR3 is CASSALSGGAANEQFF. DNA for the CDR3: TGTGCCAGCAGCGCCCTAAGCGGGGGGGCCGCGAATGAGCAGTTCTTC.

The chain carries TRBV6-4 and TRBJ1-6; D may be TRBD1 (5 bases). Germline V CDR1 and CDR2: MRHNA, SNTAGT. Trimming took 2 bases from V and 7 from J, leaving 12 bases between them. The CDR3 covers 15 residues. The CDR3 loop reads CASSDGQGRNSPLHF. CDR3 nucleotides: TGTGCCAGCAGTGACGGTCAGGGCCGAAATTCACCCCTCCACTTT.

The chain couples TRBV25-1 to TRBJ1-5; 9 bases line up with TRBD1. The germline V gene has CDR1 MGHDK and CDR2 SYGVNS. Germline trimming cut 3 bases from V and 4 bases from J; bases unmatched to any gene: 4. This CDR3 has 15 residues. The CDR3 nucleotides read TGTGCCAGCAGTGAGTCGGGACAGGGTAATCAGCCCCAGCATTTT. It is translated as CASSESGQGNQPQHF.

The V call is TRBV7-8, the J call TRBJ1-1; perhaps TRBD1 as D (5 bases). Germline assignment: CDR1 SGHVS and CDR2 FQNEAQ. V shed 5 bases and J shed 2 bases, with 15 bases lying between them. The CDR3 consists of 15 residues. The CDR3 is CASSDRGRVNTEAFF. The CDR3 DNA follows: TGTGCCAGCAGCGACCGGGGACGGGTTAACACTGAAGCTTTCTTT.

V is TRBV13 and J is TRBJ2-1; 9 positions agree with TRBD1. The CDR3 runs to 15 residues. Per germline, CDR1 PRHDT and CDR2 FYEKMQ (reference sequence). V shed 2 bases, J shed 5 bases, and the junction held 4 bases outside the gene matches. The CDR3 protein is CASSLRTGANNEQFF. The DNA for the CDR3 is TGTGCCAGCAGCTTAAGGACAGGGGCAAACAATGAGCAGTTCTTC.

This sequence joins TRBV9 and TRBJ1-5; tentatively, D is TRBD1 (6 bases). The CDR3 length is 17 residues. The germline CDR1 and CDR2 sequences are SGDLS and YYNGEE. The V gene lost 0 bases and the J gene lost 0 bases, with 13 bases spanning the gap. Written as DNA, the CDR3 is TGTGCCAGCAGCGTAGTTAGGGGGGCACATAGCAATCAGCCCCAGCATTTT. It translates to CASSVVRGAHSNQPQHF.

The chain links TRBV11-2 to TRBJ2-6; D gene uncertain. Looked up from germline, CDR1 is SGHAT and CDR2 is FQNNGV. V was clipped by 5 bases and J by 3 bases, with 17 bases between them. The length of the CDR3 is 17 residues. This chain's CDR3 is CASSPRQSALGANVLTF. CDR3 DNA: TGTGCCAGCAGCCCCCGGCAGAGCGCTCTTGGGGCCAACGTCCTGACTTTC. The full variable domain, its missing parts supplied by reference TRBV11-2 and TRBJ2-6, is EAGVAQSPRYKIIEKRQSVAFWCNPISGHATLYWYQQILGQGPKLLIQFQNNGVVDDSQLPKDRFSAERLKGVDSTLKIQPAKLEDSAVYLCASSPRQSALGANVLTFGAGSRLTVL.

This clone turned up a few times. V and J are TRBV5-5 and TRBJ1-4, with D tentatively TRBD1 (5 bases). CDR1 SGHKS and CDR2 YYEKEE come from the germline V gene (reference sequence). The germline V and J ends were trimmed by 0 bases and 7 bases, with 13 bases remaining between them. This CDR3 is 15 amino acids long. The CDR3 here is CASSLAEGRGEKLFF. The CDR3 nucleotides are TGTGCCAGCAGCTTGGCGGAGGGAAGGGGTGAAAAACTGTTTTTT.

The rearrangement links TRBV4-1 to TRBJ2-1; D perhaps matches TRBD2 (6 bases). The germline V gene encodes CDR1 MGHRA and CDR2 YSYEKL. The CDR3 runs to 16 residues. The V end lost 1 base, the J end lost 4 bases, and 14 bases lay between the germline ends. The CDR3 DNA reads TGCGCCAGCAGCCAAGGAAGGGCGGGGAAATACAATGAGCAGTTCTTC. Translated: CASSQGRAGKYNEQFF.

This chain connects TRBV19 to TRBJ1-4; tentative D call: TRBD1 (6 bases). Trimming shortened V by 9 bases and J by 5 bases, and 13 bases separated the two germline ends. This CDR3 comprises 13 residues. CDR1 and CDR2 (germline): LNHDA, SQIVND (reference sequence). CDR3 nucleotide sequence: TGTGCCAGCCGAGGACAGAAGAATGAAAAACTGTTTTTT. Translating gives CASRGQKNEKLFF.

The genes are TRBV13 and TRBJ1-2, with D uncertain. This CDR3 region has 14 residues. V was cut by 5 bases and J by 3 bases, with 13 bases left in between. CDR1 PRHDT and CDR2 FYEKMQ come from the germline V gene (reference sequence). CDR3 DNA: TGTGCCAGCAGCGCCCGGACGCTACACTATGGCTACACCTTC. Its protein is CASSARTLHYGYTF. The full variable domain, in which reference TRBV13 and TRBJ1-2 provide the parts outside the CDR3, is AAGVIQSPRHLIKEKRETATLKCYPIPRHDTVYWYQQGPGQDPQFLISFYEKMQSDKGSIPDRFSAQQFSDYHSELNMSSLELGDSALYFCASSARTLHYGYTFGSGTRLTVV.

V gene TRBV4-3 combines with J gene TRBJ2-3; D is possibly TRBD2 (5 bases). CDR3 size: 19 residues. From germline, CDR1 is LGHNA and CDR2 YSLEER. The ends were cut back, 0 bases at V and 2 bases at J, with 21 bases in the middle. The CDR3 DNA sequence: TGCGCCAGCAGCCAAGATCCGAGAATAGGCGACTATACCACAGATACGCAGTATTTT. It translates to CASSQDPRIGDYTTDTQYF.

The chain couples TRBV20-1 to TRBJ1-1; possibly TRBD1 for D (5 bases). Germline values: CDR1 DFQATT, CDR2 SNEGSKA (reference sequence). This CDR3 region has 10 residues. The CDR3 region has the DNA TGCACGCCGGGGCGGCCTGAAGCTTTCTTT. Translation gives CTPGRPEAFF.

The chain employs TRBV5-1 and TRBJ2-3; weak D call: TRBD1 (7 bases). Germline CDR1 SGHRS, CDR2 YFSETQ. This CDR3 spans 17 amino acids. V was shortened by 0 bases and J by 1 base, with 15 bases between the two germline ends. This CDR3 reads CASSLAGGTGGTDTQYF. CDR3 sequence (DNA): TGCGCCAGCAGCTTGGCCGGGGGCACAGGGGGCACAGATACGCAGTATTTT.